This TCR beta chain was observed in a study of T cells in Graves' hyperthyroidism and ophthalmopathy. The CDR3 is 15 residues long. The V end was cut by 5 bases, the J end by 4 bases, with 18 bases between. The germline CDR1 and CDR2 sequences are SGHAT and FQDESV (reference sequence). This clonotype appeared many times. Amplified TCR beta CDR3 regions came from RNA transcripts. HTBI primers were used for first-round RT-PCR of the TCR CDR3. MiXCR, run by TCRdb on the multiplex PCR reads, gives a single entry per CDR3 protein. The sample shows about 500,000 distinct CDR3 sequences, 17% of them seen only once.

The sequencing input was blood. This TCR derives from a young woman with Graves' ophthalmopathy. The chain couples TRBV11-1 to TRBJ2-7; possible D gene TRBD2, 6 bases. Here the CDR3 reads CASSPQGGRGYEQYF. As DNA, the CDR3 is TGTGCCAGCAGCCCCCAGGGAGGTAGGGGATACGAGCAGTACTTC.